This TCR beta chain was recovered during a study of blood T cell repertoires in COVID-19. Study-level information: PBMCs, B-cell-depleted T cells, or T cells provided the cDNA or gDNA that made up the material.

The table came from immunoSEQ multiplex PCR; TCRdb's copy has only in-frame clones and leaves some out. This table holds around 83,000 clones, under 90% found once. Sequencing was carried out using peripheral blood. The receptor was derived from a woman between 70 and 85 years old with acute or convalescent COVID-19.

CDR3 in amino acids: CASSLLTSGSRGSYNEQFF. The DNA of the CDR3 is TGTGCCAGCAGCTTACTTACTAGCGGGAGTCGAGGCTCCTACAATGAGCAGTTCTTC. The chain carries TRBV7-2 and TRBJ2-1; 11 bases match TRBD2. V shed 2 bases and J 0 bases; nucleotides not matched to a gene: 9. Per germline, CDR1 SGHTA and CDR2 FQGNSA. The CDR3 sequence is 19 residues long.